Shown below are 24 T cell receptor beta chains from a single sample sequenced in a study of beta chain features in type 1 diabetes. The whole isolated RNA underwent reverse transcription, so sequencing captured expressed TCRB transcripts. Method: immunoSEQ multiplex PCR; TCRdb's copy keeps in-frame clones and lacks some. The repertoire has almost 250,000 clones, 14% of them found once; the top ten carry 0.025% to 0.03%. Material for sequencing was naive CD4+ T cells from blood. These receptors were taken from a middle-aged woman in good health.

The chain couples TRBV5-6 to TRBJ2-3; D perhaps matches TRBD2 (6 bases). The CDR3 has 14 amino acids. Germline values: CDR1 SGHDT, CDR2 YYEEEE. V shed 3 bases and J shed 1 base, with 9 bases lying between them. CDR3 DNA sequence: TGTGCCAGCAGCTCACTAGCCGGCACAGATACGCAGTATTTT. It encodes CASSSLAGTDTQYF.

This clone was counted between two and nine times. CDR3 protein: CAISPAGSNTEAFF. CDR3 in DNA: TGTGCCATCAGCCCCGCGGGCAGCAACACTGAAGCTTTCTTT. The rearrangement links TRBV10-3 to TRBJ1-1, with D unclear. The germline V gene encodes CDR1 ENHRY and CDR2 SYGVKD. The CDR3 consists of 14 residues. V shed 6 bases and J shed 2 bases, with 13 bases lying between them.

This chain links TRBV4-1 with TRBJ2-7; 13 positions agree with TRBD2. V shed 5 bases, J shed 3 bases, and the junction held 10 bases outside the gene matches. CDR3 size: 17 residues. Germline loops: CDR1 MGHRA, CDR2 YSYEKL. CDR3 loop: CASSAGLAGAENYEQYF. CDR3 nucleotides: TGCGCCAGCAGCGCCGGACTAGCGGGGGCCGAAAACTACGAGCAGTACTTC.

The chain links TRBV5-1 to TRBJ1-1, with a possible D match to TRBD1 (5 bases). CDR1 is SGHRS, CDR2 YFSETQ, per germline. The CDR3 covers 15 residues. The germline V and J ends were trimmed by 4 bases and 4 bases, with 17 bases remaining between them. The CDR3 bases are TGCGCCAGCAGCGCTGACGGGGGGAGGTCCACTGAAGCTTTCTTT. Residues: CASSADGGRSTEAFF.

The chain couples TRBV6-5 to TRBJ2-5, with TRBD1 identical over 7 bases. With 8 bases clipped from V and 2 bases from J, the junction kept 11 bases outside the gene matches. Per germline, CDR1 MNHEY and CDR2 SVGAGI. The CDR3 is 15 amino acids. In DNA, the CDR3 is TGTGCCAGCGGGCGTCTAGGGACAGCTCAAGAGACCCAGTACTTC. It specifies CASGRLGTAQETQYF.

In its sample, this clone was seen a few times. The V and J genes are TRBV29-1 and TRBJ2-2, with TRBD1 matching over 7 bases. Losses at the gene ends were 7 bases for V and 0 bases for J; bases not matched to a gene: 5. Germline V CDR1 and CDR2: SQVTM, ANQGSEA. The CDR3 covers 14 residues. CDR3 amino acids: CSAMGTANTGELFF. The CDR3 region has the DNA TGCAGCGCGATGGGGACAGCGAACACCGGGGAGCTGTTTTTT.

This chain links TRBV10-3 with TRBJ1-1; the match to TRBD1 covers 7 bases. CDR3 length equals 15 residues. V lost 2 bases, J lost 4 bases, and 7 bases stayed unmatched. CDR1 and CDR2 from the germline V gene are ENHRY and SYGVKD. DNA for the CDR3: TGTGCCATCAGTGAGGCGAACAGGGGAATCACTGAAGCTTTCTTT. Protein sequence: CAISEANRGITEAFF.

This clone was found a few times. The chain carries TRBV6-5 and TRBJ1-1; 8 nucleotides match TRBD1. This CDR3 has 12 amino acids. V gave up 6 bases and J gave up 8 bases; unmatched junction bases: 5. The germline CDR1 and CDR2 sequences are MNHEY and SVGAGI. DNA of the CDR3: TGTGCCAGCAGCCCGACAGGGGCAGAAGCTTTCTTT. This codes for CASSPTGAEAFF.

This clone was picked up a small number of times. V gene TRBV6-1 combines with J gene TRBJ1-6; D remains unclear. V shed 7 bases and J shed 10 bases, with 14 bases lying between them. The CDR3 has 13 amino acids. The germline V gene encodes CDR1 MNHNS and CDR2 SASEGT. CDR3 residues: CASILSYQSPLHF. Written as DNA, the CDR3 is TGTGCCAGCATTCTCTCGTACCAGTCACCCCTCCACTTT.

The V and J genes are TRBV28 and TRBJ1-5; TRBD1 is a possible D gene (5 bases). The CDR3 sequence is 15 residues long. CDR1 and CDR2 from the germline V gene are MDHEN and SYDVKM. V was shortened by 2 bases and J by 1 base, with 9 bases between the two germline ends. Here the CDR3 reads CASSLAPGSNQPQHF. As DNA, the CDR3 is TGTGCCAGCAGTTTAGCCCCAGGGAGCAATCAGCCCCAGCATTTT.

In its sample, this clone was seen many times. This same CDR3 is encoded by further DNA sequences in the sample. The chain is built from TRBV18 and TRBJ2-7, with TRBD1 matching 11 bases. The CDR3 length is 14 residues. V lost 3 bases to trimming and J lost 4 bases; unmatched junction nucleotides: 2. Germline values: CDR1 KGHSH, CDR2 LQKENI. CDR3 DNA: TGTGCCAGCTCACCCGGGACAGGGGGGTACGAGCAGTACTTC. It codes for CASSPGTGGYEQYF.

The sample holds a few counts of this clone. The CDR3 coding sequence is TGTGCCAGCAGCTTAGGAGGTAGGGAGCAGTTCTTC. Residues: CASSLGGREQFF. This chain uses TRBV11-3 with TRBJ2-1; no firm D call. Trimming shortened V by 1 base and J by 10 bases, and 8 bases separated the two germline ends. Germline loops: CDR1 SGHNT, CDR2 YENEEA. This CDR3 has 12 residues.

This clone occurred once. The V gene is TRBV5-1, the J gene TRBJ1-2, with 9 bases aligning to TRBD1. V shed 4 bases and J 4 bases; nucleotides not matched to a gene: 8. Looked up from germline, CDR1 is SGHRS and CDR2 is YFSETQ. The CDR3 spans 15 residues. CDR3 coding DNA: TGCGCCAGCAGCCAGGGACAGGGTAGGGGCTATGGCTACACCTTC. It is translated as CASSQGQGRGYGYTF.

This clone has a count of ten or more. The chain recombines TRBV28 with TRBJ2-7, with 10 nucleotides matching TRBD1. The V gene end was trimmed by 5 bases and the J gene end by 5 bases; junction bases not matched to a gene: 6. There are 14 residues in the CDR3. CDR1 is MDHEN, CDR2 SYDVKM, per germline. Here the CDR3 reads CASSPWGTGDEQYF. The CDR3 DNA reads TGTGCCAGCAGTCCTTGGGGGACAGGGGACGAGCAGTACTTC.

The J gene is TRBJ1-2, the V gene TRBV2, with TRBD1 as a possible D gene (5 bases). V was pared by 6 bases and J by 8 bases, with 16 bases between. There are 13 residues in the CDR3. CDR1 is SNHLY, CDR2 FYNNEI, per germline. CDR3 residues: CASRPGGDPGYTF. The CDR3 DNA sequence: TGTGCCAGCAGACCTGGGGGGGACCCCGGCTACACCTTC.

The genes are TRBV9 and TRBJ2-1; 7 bases map to TRBD2. This CDR3 has 15 residues. Germline-derived CDR1 and CDR2 are SGDLS and YYNGEE. After removal of 0 bases from V and 8 bases from J, the junction contained 8 bases not matched to a gene. The DNA of the CDR3 is TGTGCCAGCAGCGTAGCGGGGACTAAGGTCCATGAGCAGTTCTTC. It translates to CASSVAGTKVHEQFF.

This clone was seen a handful of times. In DNA, the CDR3 is TGTGCCAGCAGTTCCACTAGCATCGAGCAGTACTTC. This gives the protein CASSSTSIEQYF. The V and J genes are TRBV2 and TRBJ2-7; perhaps TRBD2 as D (6 bases). Germline lookup yields CDR1 SNHLY and CDR2 FYNNEI. The CDR3 is 12 amino acids. The V end was cut by 5 bases, the J end by 6 bases, with 11 bases between.

This chain links TRBV2 with TRBJ2-3, with 15 positions matching TRBD2. Germline CDR1 SNHLY, CDR2 FYNNEI. This CDR3 is built from 15 residues. V gave up 7 bases and J gave up 3 bases; unmatched junction bases: 2. CDR3 loop: CASKGLAGGTDTQYF. CDR3 nucleotides: TGTGCCAGCAAAGGACTAGCGGGGGGGACAGATACGCAGTATTTT.

This clone was detected only a few times. The J gene is TRBJ2-1, the V gene TRBV5-1; no definite D call. CDR3 size: 15 residues. Trimming cost V 0 bases and J 9 bases, with 16 bases left between them. The germline CDR1 and CDR2 sequences are SGHRS and YFSETQ. The CDR3: CASSLAPTVEGEQFF. The CDR3 nucleotides read TGCGCCAGCAGCTTGGCGCCAACAGTCGAAGGTGAGCAGTTCTTC.

This clone was seen many times. The chain uses TRBV29-1 and TRBJ2-5; D remains unclear. This CDR3 spans 13 amino acids. V lost 6 bases and J 1 base, leaving 12 bases between the germline ends. Germline CDR1 is SQVTM and CDR2 is ANQGSEA. CDR3 residues: CSVKAAVQETQYF. In DNA, the CDR3 is TGCAGCGTCAAGGCGGCGGTCCAAGAGACCCAGTACTTC.

The genes are TRBV6-4 and TRBJ1-5; a possible D gene is TRBD1 (5 bases). The CDR3 spans 14 residues. In germline, CDR1 is MRHNA, CDR2 SNTAGT. The V end lost 2 bases, the J end lost 3 bases, and 8 bases lay between the germline ends. The CDR3 loop reads CASSDGHPNQPQHF. The CDR3 nucleotides are TGTGCCAGCAGTGACGGACACCCCAATCAGCCCCAGCATTTT.

Only a few counts were recorded for this clone. The J gene is TRBJ1-2, the V gene TRBV29-1, with 10 positions matching TRBD1. Trimming removed 4 bases from V and 3 bases from J; junction bases left unmatched: 8. The CDR3 is 15 amino acids. Germline V lookup: CDR1 SQVTM, CDR2 ANQGSEA. The CDR3 DNA is TGCAGCGTTGGGCCTTGGACAGGGGGTTACTATGGCTACACCTTC. Protein sequence: CSVGPWTGGYYGYTF.

This chain connects TRBV5-4 to TRBJ2-7, with 7 bases lining up with TRBD1. The CDR3 runs to 16 residues. With 4 bases clipped from V and 2 bases from J, the junction kept 12 bases outside the gene matches. CDR1 and CDR2 from the germline V gene are SGHNT and YYREEE (reference sequence). The CDR3 region has the DNA TGTGCCAGCAGCCTGTCCGTCGGACAGGTCACCTACGAGCAGTACTTC. This sequence encodes CASSLSVGQVTYEQYF.

With regard to this clone: The DNA is omitted, as the CDR3 cannot be located on it reliably, and the CDR3 follows TCRdb's listing. The chain recombines TRBV23-1 with TRBJ1-4. TRBV23-1 is designated an ORF whose function remains uncertain. Including both end residues, the CDR3 is 15 amino acids long. Here the CDR3 reads CASSSRVSASKNCFF.